A selection of T cell receptor beta chains follows, all from one sample in a study of PD-L1 blockade in urothelial cancer. Data came from immunoSEQ multiplex PCR; TCRdb stores just in-frame clones and leaves some out. Of more than 45,000 clones listed, 82% are singletons. The specimen was PBMCs, collected around atezolizumab (anti-PD-L1) treatment. These receptor sequences come from a man between 50 and 59 years old with urothelial cancer. CDR3s include the opening cysteine and the closing phenylalanine or tryptophan. The order of the fields is CDR3 protein, V gene, CDR3 length.

CDR3: CASRTGQSATNEKLFF
V: TRBV6-6
length: 16

CDR3: CSGTRQGNTGELFF
V: TRBV29-1
length: 14

CDR3: CASSFTGGFWETQYF
V: TRBV5-1
length: 15

CDR3: CASSHRDRVLVESNQPQHF
V: TRBV23-1
length: 19

CDR3: CAWSTAGGGKEAFF
V: TRBV30
length: 14

CDR3: CASGISGGLTTGELFF
V: TRBV7-6
length: 16

CDR3: CASSLAGTGNSPLHF
V: TRBV7-2
length: 15

CDR3: CASKPGGAGNTIYF
V: TRBV27
length: 14

CDR3: CASSMGLARASTDTQYF
V: TRBV7-6
length: 17

CDR3: CASSSKVAGGNNEQFF
V: TRBV9
length: 16

CDR3: CASSIGLNPQETQYF
V: TRBV19
length: 15

CDR3: CASSFRAGHGYTF
V: TRBV28
length: 13

CDR3: CASSLGVYEQYF
V: TRBV7-8
length: 12

CDR3: CASSLGTQPNSPLHF
V: TRBV5-1
length: 15

CDR3: CASSPGLNTEAFF
V: TRBV18
length: 13

CDR3: CASSWGPGDEQFF
V: TRBV7-2
length: 13

CDR3: CASSGGLSGANVLTF
V: TRBV6-1
length: 15

CDR3: CASSYSALPGGETQYF
V: TRBV6-5
length: 16

CDR3: CASGWREGPETQYF
V: TRBV2
length: 14

CDR3: CASSEYPGGTEAFF
V: TRBV6-1
length: 14

CDR3: CASKGARGRGYTF
V: TRBV6-5
length: 13

CDR3: CASSIGTPGGPEAFF
V: TRBV19
length: 15

CDR3: CASSLAGAGVNQPQHF
V: TRBV7-9
length: 16

CDR3: CASTGQVGNQPQHF
V: TRBV6-5
length: 14

CDR3: CASSPRTSGSQETQYF
V: TRBV5-1
length: 16

CDR3: CASSPPRENTEAFF
V: TRBV4-1
length: 14